This T cell receptor (beta chain) appears in the sequencing data of a study of T cells in Graves' hyperthyroidism and ophthalmopathy (dated by TCRdb to about 2019). Concerning the study at large: Peripheral blood was collected at initial diagnosis, before any treatment. To identify TCR V-J signatures that set the groups apart, the researchers used a discovery cohort of 100 patients, made up of 40 to 45 with Graves' ophthalmopathy and some 60 with stable Graves' hyperthyroidism. Prospective prediction of ophthalmopathy was tested in an independent validation cohort consisting of about 19 hyperthyroidism patients and around 16 patients who later progressed to ophthalmopathy. The roughly 91 discovery patients were randomly divided into training and test sets at a 7:3 ratio. In addition, the study compared T-cell repertoires in thyroid tissue and in blood from roughly six Graves' hyperthyroidism patients. Following sampling, methimazole starting at 30 mg daily was given to hyperthyroidism patients, and high-dose intravenous methylprednisolone was given to ophthalmopathy patients. The paper describes TCR Vbeta CDR3 sequencing of 140 or so peripheral blood samples, made up of some 40 ophthalmopathy patients, 70 to 80 hyperthyroidism patients and 17 progressor patients. General conclusions and limits of the study: Most expanded thyroid clonotypes (frequency above 0.001) were also found in blood, which suggests that blood repertoires may mirror thyroid immune responses. In validation, the model predicted progression to ophthalmopathy with approximately 70% sensitivity and 72.22% specificity, a median of roughly seven months before onset. No statistical method was used to set the sample size in advance, and investigators knew the group allocation. A 13 V-J signature model separated ophthalmopathy from stable hyperthyroidism, with approximately 87% sensitivity and just under 84% specificity in cross-validation and 80%/75% in testing.

V is cut back by 4 bases and J by 4 bases, with 14 bases in the junction unmatched. Sequences SGHRS (CDR1) and YFSETQ (CDR2) are obtained from the germline V gene. The CDR3 contains 17 residues, cysteine and phenylalanine counted. The entry retains the CDR3 DNA only, 51 bases that are in frame from base 1. With regard to this clonotype: Its antigen is currently not known. Nothing much larger sits one base from this clone, and base qualities are not available.

Amplification of TCR beta CDR3 regions was carried out from RNA transcripts. The TCR CDR3 was subjected to a first round of RT-PCR using the HTBI primer set and the Qiagen OneStep RT-PCR kit. A second multiplex PCR round built the libraries, followed by size selection and purification. The libraries were sequenced on an Illumina HiSeq2000 using paired-end 100 bp reads. As for the authors' bioinformatics: SOAPnuke was used to process the raw data, removing reads that contained adapters or uncalled bases, had a mean Phred below 15, or lacked an exact match to the constant primer or identifier. COPE v1.2.5 was used to merge high-quality paired reads, and clonotypes were defined as unique nucleotide sequences. MiTCR v1.1 was used to align clonotypes to the IMGT TRBV, TRBD and TRBJ reference segments. Analysis was restricted to V-J combinations with a frequency above 0.0001, which covered about 99% of repertoires. A TCS score was defined as the ratio of F50 (clonal expansion) to E x V (chaos), with BLOSUM62-based TCRdist applied between CDR3 peptides within each V-J. Welch's t-statistics and random forest reduced 450 to 600 V-J features to 13, which were used in a naive Bayes classifier (R e1071). TCRdb itself trimmed the public reads at Q25 with fastp, ran MiXCR and retained productive beta chains. When rows share a CDR3 protein, they turn into one entry using the most common DNA and genes. These V and J calls rely on TCRdb rather than the paper's analysis. The sample profile shows hundreds of thousands of distinct CDR3 sequences; over 12% of them were found once. The ten largest clones add up to under 30% of the sample.

Moderately to severely active disease, a Clinical Activity Score of at least 3, a NOSPECS grade of at least 4, and a duration under 3 months were present in ophthalmopathy patients. Patients with uncontrolled infections, other autoimmune diseases, pregnancy or lactation were excluded. Clinical symptoms, serum thyroxine and TRAb, thyroid ultrasound, and orbital computed tomography formed the basis for the diagnoses. PBMCs were isolated from roughly 10 ml of fresh peripheral blood by Ficoll-Paque density gradient centrifugation. Total RNA was extracted with Trizol reagent, and quality was checked on an Agilent 2100 Bioanalyzer.

The clonotype was recovered from a man in his fifties with Graves' ophthalmopathy. The sample was blood. The rearranged chain carries TRBV5-1 and TRBJ2-1; 7 middle bases align to TRBD2. The bases are TGCGCCAGCAGCCGTCGTCGTGCGGGAGACGGGTACAATGAGCAGTTCTTC. The encoded protein is CASSRRRAGDGYNEQFF.